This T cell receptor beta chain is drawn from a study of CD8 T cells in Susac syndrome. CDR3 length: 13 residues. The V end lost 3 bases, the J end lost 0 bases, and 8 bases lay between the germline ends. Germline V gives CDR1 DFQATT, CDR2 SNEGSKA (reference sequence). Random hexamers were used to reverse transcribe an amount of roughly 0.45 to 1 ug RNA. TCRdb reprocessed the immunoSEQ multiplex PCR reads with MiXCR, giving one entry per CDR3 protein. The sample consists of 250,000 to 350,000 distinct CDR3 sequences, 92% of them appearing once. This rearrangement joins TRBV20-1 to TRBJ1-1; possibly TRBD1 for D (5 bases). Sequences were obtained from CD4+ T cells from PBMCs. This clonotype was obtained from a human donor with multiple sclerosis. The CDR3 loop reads CSASNRLNTEAFF. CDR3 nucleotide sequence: TGCAGTGCTAGTAACAGGTTGAACACTGAAGCTTTCTTT.